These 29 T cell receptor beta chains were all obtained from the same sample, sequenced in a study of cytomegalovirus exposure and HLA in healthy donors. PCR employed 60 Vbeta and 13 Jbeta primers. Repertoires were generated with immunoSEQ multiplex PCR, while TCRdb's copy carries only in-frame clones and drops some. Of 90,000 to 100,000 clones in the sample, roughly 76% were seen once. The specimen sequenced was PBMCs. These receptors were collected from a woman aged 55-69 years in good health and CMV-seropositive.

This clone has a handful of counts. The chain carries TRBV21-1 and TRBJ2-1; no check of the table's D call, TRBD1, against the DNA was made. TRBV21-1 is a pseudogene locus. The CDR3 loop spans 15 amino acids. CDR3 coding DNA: TGTGCCAGCAGATCGACAGAGAACTCCTACAATGAGCAGTTCTTC. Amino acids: CASRSTENSYNEQFF.

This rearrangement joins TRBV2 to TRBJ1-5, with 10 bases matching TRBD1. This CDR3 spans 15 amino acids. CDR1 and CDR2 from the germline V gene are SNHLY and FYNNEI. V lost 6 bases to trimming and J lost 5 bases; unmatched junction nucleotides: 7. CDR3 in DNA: TGTGCCAGCAGAGGGGACAGGGGAGGTTATCAGCCCCAGCATTTT. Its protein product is CASRGDRGGYQPQHF.

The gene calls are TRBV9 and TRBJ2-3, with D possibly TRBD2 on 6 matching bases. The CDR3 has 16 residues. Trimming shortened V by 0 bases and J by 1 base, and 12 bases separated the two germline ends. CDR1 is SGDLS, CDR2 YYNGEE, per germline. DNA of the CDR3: TGTGCCAGCAGCGTAGGAGCTAGCGAGGGCACAGATACGCAGTATTTT. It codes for CASSVGASEGTDTQYF.

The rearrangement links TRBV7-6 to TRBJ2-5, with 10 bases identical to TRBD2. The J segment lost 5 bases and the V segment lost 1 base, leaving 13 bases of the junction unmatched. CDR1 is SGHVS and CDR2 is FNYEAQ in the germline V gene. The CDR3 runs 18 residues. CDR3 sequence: CASSLGPAGGQGHETQYF. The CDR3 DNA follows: TGTGCCAGCAGCTTAGGGCCAGCGGGAGGGCAAGGTCATGAGACCCAGTACTTC.

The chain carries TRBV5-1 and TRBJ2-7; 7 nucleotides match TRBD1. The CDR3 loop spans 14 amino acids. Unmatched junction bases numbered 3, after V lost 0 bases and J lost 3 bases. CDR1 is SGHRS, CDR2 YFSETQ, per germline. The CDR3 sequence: CASSLEGAGYEQYF. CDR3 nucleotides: TGCGCCAGCAGCTTGGAGGGGGCGGGCTACGAGCAGTACTTC.

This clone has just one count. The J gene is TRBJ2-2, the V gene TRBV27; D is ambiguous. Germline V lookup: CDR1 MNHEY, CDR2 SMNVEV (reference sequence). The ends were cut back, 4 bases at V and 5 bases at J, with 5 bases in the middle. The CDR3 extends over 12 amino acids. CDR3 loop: CASSYSTGELFF. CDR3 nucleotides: TGTGCCAGCAGTTATAGTACCGGGGAGCTGTTTTTT.

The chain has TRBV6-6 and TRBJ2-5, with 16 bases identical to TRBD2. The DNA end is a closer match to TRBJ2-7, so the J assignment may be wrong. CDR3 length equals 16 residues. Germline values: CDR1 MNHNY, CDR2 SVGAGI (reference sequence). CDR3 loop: CASIGTSGRAGYEQYF. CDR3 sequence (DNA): TGTGCCAGCATAGGGACTAGCGGGAGGGCCGGCTACGAGCAGTACTTC.

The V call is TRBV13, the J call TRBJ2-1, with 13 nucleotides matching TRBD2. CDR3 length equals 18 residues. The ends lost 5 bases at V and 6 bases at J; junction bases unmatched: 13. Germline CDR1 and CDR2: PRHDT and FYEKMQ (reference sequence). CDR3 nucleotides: TGTGCCAGCAGCCTCCCACTAGCGGGAGGGCCAAGTCCCAATGAGCAGTTCTTC. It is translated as CASSLPLAGGPSPNEQFF.

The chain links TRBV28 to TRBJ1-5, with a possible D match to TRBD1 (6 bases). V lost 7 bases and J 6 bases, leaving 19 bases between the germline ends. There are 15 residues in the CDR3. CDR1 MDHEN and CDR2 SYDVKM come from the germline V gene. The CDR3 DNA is TGTGCCAGCACCGCAGGGGCGAAGGTTAGTCAGCCCCAGCATTTT. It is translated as CASTAGAKVSQPQHF. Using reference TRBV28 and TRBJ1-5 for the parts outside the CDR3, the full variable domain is DVKVTQSSRYLVKRTGEKVFLECVQDMDHENMFWYRQDPGLGLRLIYFSYDVKMKEKGDIPEGYSVSREKKERFSLILESASTNQTSMYLCASTAGAKVSQPQHFGDGTRLSIL.

The CDR3: CASSKDRVNEQFF. The CDR3 bases are TGTGCCAGCAGCAAGGACAGGGTGAATGAGCAGTTCTTC. This rearrangement joins TRBV11-2 to TRBJ2-1; 8 nucleotides match TRBD1. Germline V gene data show CDR1 as SGHAT and CDR2 as FQNNGV. Trimming at V came to 5 bases and at J to 7 bases, leaving 4 bases not matched to a gene. The CDR3 sequence is 13 residues long.

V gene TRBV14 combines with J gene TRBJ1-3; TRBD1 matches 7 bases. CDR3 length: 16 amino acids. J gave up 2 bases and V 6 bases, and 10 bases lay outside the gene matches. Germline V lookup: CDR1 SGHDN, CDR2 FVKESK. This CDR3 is CASSPQGTGAGNTIYF. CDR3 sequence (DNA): TGTGCCAGCAGTCCACAGGGGACGGGAGCTGGAAACACCATATATTTT.

CDR3 bases: TGTGCCAGCAGCTTCGGCAGGGCTGGGGAGACCCAGTACTTC. Protein sequence: CASSFGRAGETQYF. The V call is TRBV7-9, the J call TRBJ2-5, with TRBD1 as a possible D gene (5 bases). V was clipped by 3 bases and J by 5 bases, with 13 bases between them. The CDR3 totals 14 residues. Germline CDR1 is SEHNR and CDR2 is FQNEAQ (reference sequence).

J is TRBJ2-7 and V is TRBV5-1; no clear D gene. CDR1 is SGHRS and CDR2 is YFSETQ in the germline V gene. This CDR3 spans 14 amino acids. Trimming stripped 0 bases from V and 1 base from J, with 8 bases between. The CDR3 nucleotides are TGCGCCAGCAGCTTGGATGGCAGTTCCTACGAGCAGTACTTC. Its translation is CASSLDGSSYEQYF.

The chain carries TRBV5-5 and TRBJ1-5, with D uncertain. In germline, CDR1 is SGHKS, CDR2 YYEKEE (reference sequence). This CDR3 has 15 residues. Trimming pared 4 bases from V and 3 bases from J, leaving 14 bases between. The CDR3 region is CASSPRALPNQPQHF. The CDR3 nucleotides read TGTGCCAGCAGCCCGAGGGCCTTGCCCAATCAGCCCCAGCATTTT. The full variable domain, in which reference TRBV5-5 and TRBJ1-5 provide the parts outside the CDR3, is DAGVTQSPTHLIKTRGQQVTLRCSPISGHKSVSWYQQVLGQGPQFIFQYYEKEERGRGNFPDRFSARQFPNYSSELNVNALLLGDSALYLCASSPRALPNQPQHFGDGTRLSIL.

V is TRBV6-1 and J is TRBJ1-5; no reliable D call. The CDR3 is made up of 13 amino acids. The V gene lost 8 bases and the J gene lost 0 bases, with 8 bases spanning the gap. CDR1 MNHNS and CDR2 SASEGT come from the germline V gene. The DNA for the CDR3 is TGTGCCAGCGCGGCAGTTAGCAATCAGCCCCAGCATTTT. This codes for CASAAVSNQPQHF.

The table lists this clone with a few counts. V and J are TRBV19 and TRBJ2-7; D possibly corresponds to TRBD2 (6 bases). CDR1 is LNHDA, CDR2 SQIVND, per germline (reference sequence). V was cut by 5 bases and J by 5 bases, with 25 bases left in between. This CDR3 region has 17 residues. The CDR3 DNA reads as TGTGCCAGTAGTCCTCCCGTGGGGCGCCAGGGAGGCCACGAGCAGTACTTC. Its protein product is CASSPPVGRQGGHEQYF.

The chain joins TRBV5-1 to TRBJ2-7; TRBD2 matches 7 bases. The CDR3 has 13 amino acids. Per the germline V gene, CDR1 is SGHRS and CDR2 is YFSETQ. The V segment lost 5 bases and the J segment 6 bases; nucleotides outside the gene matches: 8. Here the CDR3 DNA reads TGCGCCAGCAGGCCTTCGGGGGGACCCGAGCAGTACTTC. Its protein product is CASRPSGGPEQYF.

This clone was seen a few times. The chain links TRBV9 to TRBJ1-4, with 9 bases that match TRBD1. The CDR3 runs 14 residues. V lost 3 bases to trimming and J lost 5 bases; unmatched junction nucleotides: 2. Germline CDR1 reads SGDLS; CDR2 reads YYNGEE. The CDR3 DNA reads TGTGCCAGCAGCGCGGGACAGGGCAATGAAAAACTGTTTTTT. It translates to CASSAGQGNEKLFF.

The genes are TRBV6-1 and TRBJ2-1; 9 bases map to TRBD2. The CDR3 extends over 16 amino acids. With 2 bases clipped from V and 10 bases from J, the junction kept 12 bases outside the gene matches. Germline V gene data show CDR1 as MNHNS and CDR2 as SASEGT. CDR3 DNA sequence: TGTGCCAGCAGTGAAAAGTACGGGAGGGCGGGAGGGGAGCAGTTCTTC. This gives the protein CASSEKYGRAGGEQFF.

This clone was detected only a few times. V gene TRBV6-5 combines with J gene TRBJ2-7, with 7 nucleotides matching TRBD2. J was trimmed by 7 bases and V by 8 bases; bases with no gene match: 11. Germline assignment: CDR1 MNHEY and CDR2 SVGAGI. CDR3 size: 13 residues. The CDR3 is CASQAGPSLEQYF. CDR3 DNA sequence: TGTGCCAGCCAAGCGGGACCCTCCTTGGAGCAGTACTTC.

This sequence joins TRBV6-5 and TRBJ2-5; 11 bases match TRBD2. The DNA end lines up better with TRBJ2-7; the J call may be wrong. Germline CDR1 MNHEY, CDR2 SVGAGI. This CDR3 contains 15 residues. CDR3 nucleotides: TGTGCCAGCAGCAAGGGACTAGCGGCCGCCTACGAGCAGTACTTC. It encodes CASSKGLAAAYEQYF.

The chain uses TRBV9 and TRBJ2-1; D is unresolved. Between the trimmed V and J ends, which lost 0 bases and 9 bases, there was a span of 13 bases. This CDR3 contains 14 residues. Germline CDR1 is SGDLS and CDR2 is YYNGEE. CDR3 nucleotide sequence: TGTGCCAGCAGCGTAGATCCAGATCCAGGTGAGCAGTTCTTC. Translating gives CASSVDPDPGEQFF.

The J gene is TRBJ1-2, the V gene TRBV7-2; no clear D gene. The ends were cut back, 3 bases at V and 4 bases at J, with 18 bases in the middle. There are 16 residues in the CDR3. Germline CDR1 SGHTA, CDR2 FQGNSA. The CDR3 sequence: CASSFENSRQLYGYTF. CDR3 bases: TGTGCCAGCAGCTTTGAAAACTCGCGGCAGCTCTATGGCTACACCTTC.

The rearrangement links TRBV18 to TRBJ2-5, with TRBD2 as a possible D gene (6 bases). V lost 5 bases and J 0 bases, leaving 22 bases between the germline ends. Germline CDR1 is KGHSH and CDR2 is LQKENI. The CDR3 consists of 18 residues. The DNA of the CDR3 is TGTGCCAGCTCATCTGCCCCGTACCATCTAGCGAACCAAGAGACCCAGTACTTC. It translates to CASSSAPYHLANQETQYF.

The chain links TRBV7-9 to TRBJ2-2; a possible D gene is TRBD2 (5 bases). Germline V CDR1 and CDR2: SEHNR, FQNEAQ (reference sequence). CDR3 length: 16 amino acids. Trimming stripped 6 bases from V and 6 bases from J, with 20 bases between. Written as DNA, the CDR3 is TGTGCCAGCAGTCGAATAGCACCGGGGATTTCCGGGGAGCTGTTTTTT. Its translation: CASSRIAPGISGELFF. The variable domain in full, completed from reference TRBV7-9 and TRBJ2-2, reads DTGVSQNPRHKITKRGQNVTFRCDPISEHNRLYWYRQTLGQGPEFLTYFQNEAQLEKSRLLSDRFSAERPKGSFSTLEIQRTEQGDSAMYLCASSRIAPGISGELFFGEGSRLTVL.

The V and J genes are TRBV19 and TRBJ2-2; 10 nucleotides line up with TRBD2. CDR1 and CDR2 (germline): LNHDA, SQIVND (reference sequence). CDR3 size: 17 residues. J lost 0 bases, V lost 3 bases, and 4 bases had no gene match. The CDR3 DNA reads TGTGCCAGTAGTATTAGGACTAGCGGTTCGAACACCGGGGAGCTGTTTTTT. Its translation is CASSIRTSGSNTGELFF.

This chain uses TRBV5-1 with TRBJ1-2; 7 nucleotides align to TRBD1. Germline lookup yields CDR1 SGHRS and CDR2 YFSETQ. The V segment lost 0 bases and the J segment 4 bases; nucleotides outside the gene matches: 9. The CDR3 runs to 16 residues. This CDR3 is CASSLGRMTGIYGYTF. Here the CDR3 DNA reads TGCGCCAGCAGCTTGGGTCGGATGACAGGGATCTATGGCTACACCTTC.

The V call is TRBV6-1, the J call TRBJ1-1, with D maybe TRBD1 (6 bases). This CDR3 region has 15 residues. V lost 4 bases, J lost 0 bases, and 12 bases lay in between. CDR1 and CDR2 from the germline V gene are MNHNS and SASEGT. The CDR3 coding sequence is TGTGCCAGCAGTGCTTGGCCAGGGGTGAACACTGAAGCTTTCTTT. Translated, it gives CASSAWPGVNTEAFF.

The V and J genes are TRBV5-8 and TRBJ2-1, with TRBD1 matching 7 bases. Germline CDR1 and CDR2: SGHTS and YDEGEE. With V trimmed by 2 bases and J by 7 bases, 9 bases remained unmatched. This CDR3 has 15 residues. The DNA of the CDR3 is TGTGCCAGCAGCTTTCTGACAGGGATAGGGAATGAGCAGTTCTTC. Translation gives CASSFLTGIGNEQFF.